This T cell receptor beta chain was sequenced in a study of identical twins. TCRdb processed the 5' RACE reads anew with MiXCR; each CDR3 protein has one entry. The table records 470,000 or so distinct CDR3 sequences, 20% to 30% of them present only once. Germline V lookup: CDR1 DFQATT, CDR2 SNEGSKA (reference sequence). V lost 0 bases, J lost 5 bases, and 12 bases lay in between. The CDR3 loop spans 14 amino acids. These data are also associated with another study on T cells expressing NK-cell markers. That source adds: Obtained from sorted CD3+CD56+NKG2C+, CD3+CD56+NKG2C- and CD3+CD56-NKG2C+ T cells were the TCR beta repertoires. The use of an anti-gamma-delta TCR antibody, which was added in several experiments, restricted sorting to T cells expressing alpha-beta TCR. Leadership of the CD3+CD56-NKG2C+ fraction also belonged to these clonotypes in several donors.

The chain carries TRBV20-1 and TRBJ2-3; TRBD2 might be the D (6 bases). The clonotype comes from a woman between 18 and 29 years old in good health. Sequenced: CD4+ T cells sorted from blood. The DNA for the CDR3 is TGCAGTGCTAGAGATCTTAGCGGTCAAGATACGCAGTATTTT. Protein: CSARDLSGQDTQYF.